The 10 T cell receptor beta chains presented below share a single source sample, sequenced in a study of technical replicates of blood from a few donors. Clones were sequenced by immunoSEQ multiplex PCR, and TCRdb holds only the in-frame ones, with some missing. The sample holds about 75,000 clones; roughly 92% are singletons and the top ten take approximately 0.38%. Specimen: T cells isolated from PBMCs. Receptor source: a human donor in good health.

A word on this clone: This specimen includes other DNA sequences encoding the same CDR3. The V call is TRBV29-1, the J call TRBJ2-1; 8 bases are a match to TRBD2. V trimming: 6 bases; J trimming: 0 bases; junction bases outside the gene matches: 1. The V gene's germline CDR1 is SQVTM and CDR2 ANQGSEA. This CDR3 has 13 amino acids. Here the CDR3 DNA reads TGCAGCGTCGCGGGAGGCTCCTACAATGAGCAGTTCTTC. Amino acids: CSVAGGSYNEQFF.

J is TRBJ2-1 and V is TRBV5-1; 14 bases line up with TRBD2. V trimming: 9 bases; J trimming: 7 bases; junction bases outside the gene matches: 9. Germline CDR1 and CDR2: SGHRS and YFSETQ. This CDR3 contains 15 residues. The CDR3 sequence is CATNIGLAGGNEQFF. CDR3 bases: TGCGCCACCAACATTGGACTAGCGGGAGGAAATGAGCAGTTCTTC.

This chain uses TRBV7-9 with TRBJ1-1; D remains unclear. Per the germline V gene, CDR1 is SEHNR and CDR2 is FQNEAQ (reference sequence). With 1 base removed from V and 1 base from J, the gap between germline ends came to 7 bases. This CDR3 contains 14 residues. CDR3 DNA sequence: TGTGCCAGCAGCTTAGGTCCCAGGAACACTGAAGCTTTCTTT. Its translation is CASSLGPRNTEAFF.

The V gene is TRBV28, the J gene TRBJ2-1, with TRBD1 identical over 10 bases. Germline CDR1 and CDR2: MDHEN and SYDVKM. The CDR3 runs 15 residues. J was trimmed by 4 bases and V by 8 bases; bases with no gene match: 8. CDR3 DNA sequence: TGTGCCAGCCACGAGGGACAGGGGTTGTACAATGAGCAGTTCTTC. Its translation: CASHEGQGLYNEQFF.

The rearrangement joins TRBV13 to TRBJ1-1; D gene ambiguous. The germline V gene encodes CDR1 PRHDT and CDR2 FYEKMQ (reference sequence). Between the trimmed V and J ends, which lost 0 bases and 6 bases, there was a span of 14 bases. The CDR3 is 15 amino acids. DNA for the CDR3: TGTGCCAGCAGCTTAGGCCTCGGGGTAAGGGCTGAAGCTTTCTTT. Amino acids: CASSLGLGVRAEAFF.

V and J are TRBV7-2 and TRBJ1-3; no clear D. The V end lost 2 bases, the J end lost 0 bases, and 11 bases lay between the germline ends. The CDR3 contains 16 residues. Looked up from germline, CDR1 is SGHTA and CDR2 is FQGNSA. CDR3 DNA: TGTGCCAGCAGCTTATTCCTTGAGGGCTCTGGAAACACCATATATTTT. Residues: CASSLFLEGSGNTIYF.

This clone appeared once. This chain uses TRBV7-9 with TRBJ2-5; the D is unclear. V was shortened by 2 bases and J by 1 base, with 11 bases between the two germline ends. The CDR3 has 15 residues. In germline, CDR1 is SEHNR, CDR2 FQNEAQ (reference sequence). CDR3 DNA sequence: TGTGCCAGCAGCTTAAGACTCGTAAGCCAAGAGACCCAGTACTTC. Protein product: CASSLRLVSQETQYF.

The V call is TRBV28, the J call TRBJ1-2, with 10 bases matching TRBD1. Germline lookup yields CDR1 MDHEN and CDR2 SYDVKM. This CDR3 has 16 amino acids. J lost 8 bases, V lost 2 bases, and 11 bases had no gene match. The CDR3: CASSLDRGRRGGGYTF. The CDR3 DNA sequence: TGTGCCAGCAGTTTAGACAGGGGGCGACGTGGTGGAGGCTACACCTTC.

The chain links TRBV7-8 to TRBJ2-2, with 7 bases lining up with TRBD2. The V segment lost 3 bases and the J segment 1 base; nucleotides outside the gene matches: 8. The length of the CDR3 is 17 residues. Germline loops: CDR1 SGHVS, CDR2 FQNEAQ. The CDR3 here is CASSFLRRGRNTGELFF. CDR3 nucleotides: TGTGCCAGCAGCTTTCTTCGGCGGGGGAGGAACACCGGGGAGCTGTTTTTT.

This clone was detected only once. The chain uses TRBV27 and TRBJ2-1; possibly TRBD2 for D (5 bases). Trimming left V 5 bases short and J 2 bases short, with 13 bases between. The CDR3 runs 15 residues. The germline V gene has CDR1 MNHEY and CDR2 SMNVEV (reference sequence). CDR3 in DNA: TGTGCCAGCAGTCTTACTAGAGGGCCCTACAATGAGCAGTTCTTC. It translates to CASSLTRGPYNEQFF.